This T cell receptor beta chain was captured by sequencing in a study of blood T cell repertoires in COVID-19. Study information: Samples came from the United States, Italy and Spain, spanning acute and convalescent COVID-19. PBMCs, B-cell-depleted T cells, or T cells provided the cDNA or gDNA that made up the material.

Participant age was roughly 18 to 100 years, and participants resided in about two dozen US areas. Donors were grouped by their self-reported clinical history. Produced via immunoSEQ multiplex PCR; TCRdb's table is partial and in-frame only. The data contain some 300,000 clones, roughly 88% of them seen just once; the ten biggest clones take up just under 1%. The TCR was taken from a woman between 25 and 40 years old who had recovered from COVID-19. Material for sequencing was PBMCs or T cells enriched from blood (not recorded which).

CDR3 sequence reads: CASSLPGLAATNTGELFF. CDR3 DNA: TGTGCCAGCAGCCTACCGGGACTAGCGGCGACGAACACCGGGGAGCTGTTTTTT. The rearrangement links TRBV5-4 to TRBJ2-2, with TRBD2 identical over 11 bases. The J segment lost 0 bases and the V segment lost 4 bases, leaving 8 bases of the junction unmatched. The CDR3 consists of 18 residues. Germline V gene data show CDR1 as SGHNT and CDR2 as YYREEE (reference sequence).